This entry features one T cell receptor (beta chain) sequence. The antigen it recognizes is unknown. Base-call qualities are not available, and no considerably larger clone is one nucleotide away. TCRbeta CDR3 regions were amplified from genomic DNA using the immunoSEQ Assay, a bias-controlled multiplex PCR. Regarding the original processing steps: Within the assay, amplification of reference gene primers was used to estimate how many nucleated cells each sample contained. To quantify the absolute abundance of each unique TCRbeta CDR3 rearrangement, sequence reads were collapsed and filtered. For each sample, productive Simpson clonality was calculated as the square root of Simpson's diversity index across productive rearrangements. TCRdb limited this immuneACCESS table to in-frame rearrangements with V and J called. A share of clones is missing; checked studies link under half to unresolved V genes, and the rest is unexplained. V and J calls and clone size are those listed in that table; D and trimming were worked out from the DNA. This sample lists around 250,000 clones; roughly four fifths were detected once. The top ten hold roughly 3.4% of the sample.

The CDR3 sequence holds 17 residues, the cysteine and phenylalanine included. The entry retains the CDR3 DNA only, 51 bases that are in frame from base 1. CDR1 and CDR2 were assigned from the germline V gene as LGHNA and YSLEER. Trimming accounts for 4 bases at V and 5 bases at J, while the number of junction bases matched to no gene is 14. The data originate from a study of blood T cell repertoires in COVID-19 (dated by TCRdb to 2020 to 2022). About the investigation overall: Samples covering the acute and convalescent phases of COVID-19 were provided by collaborators in the United States, Italy and Spain. The samples were drawn from two sources: the first 160 participants of the ongoing ImmuneRACE study, and over 950 subjects contributed by 6 global collaborators. The repertoires were released in a freely available public database intended as a resource for research on the immune response to SARS-CoV-2. The prospective study material was composed of cDNA or gDNA derived from T cells, B-cell-depleted T cells, or PBMCs. Nearly every sample came with metadata listing a de-identified subject ID, COVID-19 status, age in years and sex. Subjects who had been exposed to COVID-19, were actively infected with it, or had recovered from it provided the deeply sampled blood TCRbeta repertoires that made up the dataset. HLA class I and class II types, where available, came from metadata supplied by the sample provider rather than from assay-based typing.

General findings and caveats noted by the study authors: The amount of clinical and demographic metadata varied by source and participant and was provided uncurated.

The collaborating institutions used their own protocols to collect whole blood in K2EDTA tubes. For TCRbeta analysis, collaborators shipped samples in one of three forms: frozen whole blood, isolated PBMCs, or DNA extracted from either of those sample types. The sequenced sample was peripheral blood. The rearrangement combines TRBV4-3 with TRBJ1-2; 9 central bases correspond to TRBD1. The receptor's source is a woman under 30 with acute or convalescent COVID-19. The DNA sequence is given as TGCGCCAGCAGCCCCCTGACCACAGGGGGCTGGGGATATGGCTACACCTTC. It codes for CASSPLTTGGWGYGYTF.